This TCR beta chain is from a study of blood T cell repertoires in COVID-19. Study-level background: Specimens from acute and convalescent COVID-19 originated in the United States, Italy and Spain. T cells, B-cell-depleted T cells, or PBMCs provided the cDNA or gDNA that served as material.

In the original processing: Estimates of nucleated cell counts were drawn from the amplification of reference gene primers. Sequenced by immunoSEQ multiplex PCR; TCRdb stores in-frame clones only, minus some. V and J calls and clone size are those listed in that table; D and trimming were worked out from the DNA. The sample shows 350,000 to 450,000 clones, around 84% of them seen only once. Sequencing was performed on peripheral blood. The sequence was obtained from a young woman with acute or convalescent COVID-19.

In DNA form, the CDR3 reads TGTGCCAGCACCGTAGGGGGGGCCTCGGGTAATGAAAAACTGTTTTTT. Amino acids: CASTVGGASGNEKLFF. J is TRBJ1-4 and V is TRBV28; D is perhaps TRBD1 (6 bases). V lost 7 bases, J lost 4 bases, and 19 bases lay in between. There are 16 residues in the CDR3. Germline V lookup: CDR1 MDHEN, CDR2 SYDVKM.